The 13 T cell receptor beta chains given below trace back to one sample, sequenced in a study of T cell responses to AZD1222 COVID-19 vaccine. Libraries were prepared by immunoSEQ multiplex PCR; TCRdb keeps only in-frame clonotypes and omits some of them. There are roughly 100,000 clones in the sample; around 90% occur only once, and less than 9.5% lies in the top ten. The sample was peripheral blood, taken on day 0 of AZD1222 vaccination. Receptors originate from an adult in good health.

The J gene is TRBJ2-3, the V gene TRBV2, with a tentative D call TRBD2 (6 bases). Trimming cost V 4 bases and J 2 bases, with 13 bases left between them. Per the germline V gene, CDR1 is SNHLY and CDR2 is FYNNEI. CDR3 length: 15 residues. Here the CDR3 reads CASSVDSGFTDTQYF. The CDR3 nucleotides read TGTGCCAGCAGTGTAGATAGCGGCTTCACAGATACGCAGTATTTT.

The chain combines TRBV29-1 with TRBJ1-4; 10 bases are a match to TRBD1. The J segment lost 7 bases and the V segment lost 7 bases, leaving 18 bases of the junction unmatched. The germline gives CDR1 SQVTM, CDR2 ANQGSEA. The CDR3 is 17 amino acids. CDR3 amino acids: CSASFGTGAITGEKLFF. The CDR3 DNA is TGCAGCGCTAGCTTCGGGACAGGGGCGATTACCGGTGAAAAACTGTTTTTT.

The chain has TRBV4-3 and TRBJ1-1; D remains ambiguous. The CDR3 runs to 13 residues. Trimming cost V 3 bases and J 8 bases, with 13 bases left between them. The germline V gene encodes CDR1 LGHNA and CDR2 YSLEER. CDR3 nucleotides: TGCGCCAGCAGCCAGGGGTTAAGGTTCGAAGCTTTCTTT. Translating it yields CASSQGLRFEAFF.

The chain joins TRBV30 to TRBJ2-7; D uncertain. V was cut by 5 bases and J by 3 bases, with 8 bases left in between. Germline CDR1 and CDR2: GTSNPN and SVGIG (reference sequence). There are 11 residues in the CDR3. CDR3 sequence: CAWPSRYEQYF. In DNA, the CDR3 is TGTGCCTGGCCGAGCCGCTACGAGCAGTACTTC.

The DNA of the CDR3 is TGTGCCAGCAGCCTAGCGGGGGTCTCCGATACGCAGTATTTT. Residues: CASSLAGVSDTQYF. The chain links TRBV3-1 (or the pseudogene TRBV3-2) to TRBJ2-3; TRBD2 agrees at 9 bases. This CDR3 is 14 amino acids long. The V segment lost 4 bases and the J segment 6 bases; nucleotides outside the gene matches: 5. CDR1 and CDR2 (germline): LGHDT, YNNKEL (reference sequence).

The chain links TRBV23-1 to TRBJ2-7, with D possibly matching TRBD1 (6 bases). TRBV23-1 is noted as an ORF with a role that remains uncertain. The V end lost 2 bases, the J end lost 3 bases, and 11 bases lay between the germline ends. This CDR3 comprises 14 residues. In nucleotides, the CDR3 is TGCGCCAGCAGTCAACTCACAGGGTACTACGAGCAGTACTTC. Translating gives CASSQLTGYYEQYF.

This rearrangement joins TRBV28 to TRBJ2-5; D remains ambiguous. Trimming stripped 2 bases from V and 3 bases from J, with 10 bases between. The germline CDR1 and CDR2 sequences are MDHEN and SYDVKM. This CDR3 has 14 amino acids. This chain's CDR3 is CASSLTRTEETQYF. The CDR3 coding sequence is TGTGCCAGCAGTTTAACGAGGACGGAAGAGACCCAGTACTTC.

The rearrangement joins TRBV9 to TRBJ2-1; D gene unclear. This CDR3 spans 14 amino acids. Trimming took off 0 bases at V and 5 bases at J, with 9 bases between the two ends. Germline V gene lookup returns CDR1 SGDLS and CDR2 YYNGEE. The DNA for the CDR3 is TGTGCCAGCAGCGTAGCTATTGGGAACAATGAGCAGTTCTTC. Protein product: CASSVAIGNNEQFF. The whole variable domain, filled in from reference TRBV9 and TRBJ2-1, reads DSGVTQTPKHLITATGQRVTLRCSPRSGDLSVYWYQQSLDQGLQFLIQYYNGEERAKGNILERFSAQQFPDLHSELNLSSLELGDSALYFCASSVAIGNNEQFFGPGTRLTVL.

As to this clone: Other nucleotide sequences in the sample specify the same CDR3. The V and J genes are TRBV5-4 and TRBJ1-1; unclear D gene. In germline, CDR1 is SGHNT, CDR2 YYREEE (reference sequence). The CDR3 runs to 13 residues. Deletions cut 0 bases from V and 5 bases from J, with 8 bases between. The chain's CDR3 is CASSLAGPTEAFF. CDR3 bases: TGTGCCAGCAGCTTGGCCGGTCCGACTGAAGCTTTCTTT.

CDR3 sequence (DNA): TGTGCCAGCAGCGCCCCGGTAATAGGGAATAGGGCCCAGCATTTT. This codes for CASSAPVIGNRAQHF. The rearrangement joins TRBV9 to TRBJ1-5; no firm D call. V lost 3 bases and J 11 bases, leaving 21 bases between the germline ends. The germline V gene encodes CDR1 SGDLS and CDR2 YYNGEE. The CDR3 length is 15 residues.

The chain is built from TRBV7-2 and TRBJ2-5; TRBD1 matches 9 bases. V shed 3 bases, J shed 5 bases, and the junction held 4 bases outside the gene matches. Germline values: CDR1 SGHTA, CDR2 FQGNSA. CDR3 length: 14 amino acids. DNA of the CDR3: TGTGCCAGCAGCTTGGGACAGGGTAGCGAGACCCAGTACTTC. Translated, it gives CASSLGQGSETQYF.

This chain links TRBV28 with TRBJ1-2; D gene unclear. The CDR3 totals 14 residues. Germline lookup yields CDR1 MDHEN and CDR2 SYDVKM. V lost 3 bases to trimming and J lost 7 bases, with 15 bases between them. CDR3 in DNA: TGTGCCAGCAGTTTGTCCGGGAGGAAGAGTGGCTACACCTTC. Translating it yields CASSLSGRKSGYTF.

The chain has TRBV12-5 and TRBJ2-2; tentatively, D is TRBD2 (5 bases). Trimming shortened V by 3 bases and J by 5 bases, and 10 bases separated the two germline ends. The CDR3 covers 14 residues. CDR1 and CDR2 (germline): LGHNT, FRNRAP. The CDR3 is CASGFGERTGELFF. The CDR3 DNA reads as TGTGCTAGTGGTTTCGGGGAGAGAACCGGGGAGCTGTTTTTT.